These 17 T cell receptor beta chains were all obtained from the same sample, sequenced in a study of cytomegalovirus exposure and HLA in healthy donors. Measured with immunoSEQ multiplex PCR; TCRdb has only the in-frame clones, and not every one. Of around 190,000 clones detected, about 89% appear once; the ten largest clones hold roughly 7%. The sample taken for sequencing was PBMCs. These receptor sequences come from a man under 40 in good health and CMV-seropositive.

The V gene is TRBV5-4, the J gene TRBJ2-1, with D uncertain. This CDR3 region has 13 residues. Germline V CDR1 and CDR2: SGHNT, YYREEE (reference sequence). Trimming removed 7 bases at V and 9 bases at J, with 17 bases between. The CDR3 here is CASFIDEPSEQFF. CDR3 DNA: TGTGCCAGCTTTATAGACGAGCCCAGTGAGCAGTTCTTC.

The chain uses TRBV4-2 and TRBJ2-2, with D possibly TRBD2 on 6 matching bases. With 2 bases removed from V and 6 bases from J, the gap between germline ends came to 10 bases. The CDR3 is made up of 14 amino acids. The germline V gene has CDR1 LGHNA and CDR2 YNFKEQ. The CDR3 DNA reads TGTGCCAGCAGCCAACCGGAGCGGGCCGGGGAGCTGTTTTTT. Protein product: CASSQPERAGELFF.

The chain carries TRBV21-1 and TRBJ2-7; no check of the table's D call, TRBD2, against the DNA was made. TRBV21-1 has pseudogene status. There are 14 residues in the CDR3. This CDR3 reads CASSKAPVPYEQYF. The DNA for the CDR3 is TGTGCCAGCAGCAAAGCCCCGGTACCCTACGAGCAGTACTTC.

This clone was seen more than once but under ten times. The rearrangement joins TRBV9 to TRBJ2-2; tentative D call: TRBD2 (6 bases). Trimming left V 7 bases short and J 2 bases short, with 9 bases between. CDR1 SGDLS and CDR2 YYNGEE come from the germline V gene. This CDR3 has 13 amino acids. This CDR3 is CASAEGNTGELFF. CDR3 nucleotides: TGTGCCAGCGCGGAGGGTAACACCGGGGAGCTGTTTTTT. Drawing the rest from reference TRBV9 and TRBJ2-2, the complete variable domain is DSGVTQTPKHLITATGQRVTLRCSPRSGDLSVYWYQQSLDQGLQFLIQYYNGEERAKGNILERFSAQQFPDLHSELNLSSLELGDSALYFCASAEGNTGELFFGEGSRLTVL.

This chain links TRBV18 with TRBJ2-1; D tentatively reads TRBD1 or TRBD2 (6 bases each). The CDR3 runs to 17 residues. Per the germline V gene, CDR1 is KGHSH and CDR2 is LQKENI. Trimming took off 0 bases at V and 5 bases at J, with 17 bases between the two ends. The CDR3 DNA follows: TGTGCCAGCTCACCACCAGGGGGGTCTGGGGGCCACAATGAGCAGTTCTTC. Its protein product is CASSPPGGSGGHNEQFF.

The gene calls are TRBV11-3 and TRBJ1-1; D gene uncertain. This CDR3 spans 11 amino acids. Deletions cut 6 bases from V and 6 bases from J, with 8 bases between. CDR1 is SGHNT, CDR2 YENEEA, per germline. CDR3 in amino acids: CASRRGAEAFF. The CDR3, as DNA: TGTGCCAGCAGGAGAGGAGCTGAAGCTTTCTTT.

This clone was detected once. The genes are TRBV9 and TRBJ1-2; D call uncertain. V was cut by 0 bases and J by 3 bases, with 15 bases left in between. Germline CDR1 SGDLS, CDR2 YYNGEE. This CDR3 has 16 amino acids. The DNA of the CDR3 is TGTGCCAGCAGCGTAGCTTATCCCGCGGTGGACTATGGCTACACCTTC. Amino acid sequence: CASSVAYPAVDYGYTF. The full variable domain, in which reference TRBV9 and TRBJ1-2 provide the parts outside the CDR3, is DSGVTQTPKHLITATGQRVTLRCSPRSGDLSVYWYQQSLDQGLQFLIQYYNGEERAKGNILERFSAQQFPDLHSELNLSSLELGDSALYFCASSVAYPAVDYGYTFGSGTRLTVV.

J is TRBJ1-2 and V is TRBV7-2; D gene uncertain. V lost 5 bases to trimming and J lost 3 bases, with 10 bases between them. Germline CDR1 SGHTA, CDR2 FQGNSA. The CDR3 runs 13 residues. CDR3 in amino acids: CASSPGRDYGYTF. CDR3 bases: TGTGCCAGCAGCCCCGGACGGGACTATGGCTACACCTTC.

The J gene is TRBJ2-3, the V gene TRBV7-2, with D maybe TRBD2 (5 bases). Trimming removed 5 bases from V and 2 bases from J, with 14 bases in between. Germline V gene lookup returns CDR1 SGHTA and CDR2 FQGNSA. The CDR3 runs 15 residues. As DNA, the CDR3 is TGTGCCAGCAGCCAACAGACTACCGCCACAGATACGCAGTATTTT. Translated, it gives CASSQQTTATDTQYF.

CDR3 sequence reads: CASSYSRLATIYEQYF. DNA for the CDR3: TGTGCCAGCAGTTACTCTCGGCTAGCTACAATCTACGAGCAGTACTTC. The V gene is TRBV6-5, the J gene TRBJ2-7; D perhaps matches TRBD2 (5 bases). CDR1 and CDR2 (germline): MNHEY, SVGAGI. Deletions cut 0 bases from V and 3 bases from J, with 15 bases between. The length of the CDR3 is 16 residues.

This chain links TRBV11-3 with TRBJ1-2, with D perhaps TRBD1 (5 bases). Germline V gene sequence: CDR1 SGHNT, CDR2 YENEEA. This CDR3 is 13 amino acids long. Trimming cost V 5 bases and J 2 bases, with 9 bases left between them. The CDR3 DNA sequence: TGTGCCAGCAGCCAAGACAGAAACTATGGCTACACCTTC. This codes for CASSQDRNYGYTF.

V and J are TRBV6-5 and TRBJ1-2; D remains ambiguous. Deletions cut 2 bases from V and 1 base from J, with 5 bases between. Germline V gene sequence: CDR1 MNHEY, CDR2 SVGAGI. This CDR3 has 13 amino acids. Written as DNA, the CDR3 is TGTGCCAGCAGTTACAGGGATAACTATGGCTACACCTTC. Translating gives CASSYRDNYGYTF.

This clone was picked up a small number of times. This chain links TRBV6-5 with TRBJ2-2; no firm D call. The germline V gene encodes CDR1 MNHEY and CDR2 SVGAGI. The germline V and J ends were trimmed by 3 bases and 0 bases, with 5 bases remaining between them. CDR3 length: 14 residues. The CDR3 region is CASSYPANTGELFF. Here the CDR3 DNA reads TGTGCCAGCAGTTATCCAGCGAACACCGGGGAGCTGTTTTTT.

The rearrangement joins TRBV9 to TRBJ1-5, with TRBD1 identical over 8 bases. CDR3 length: 13 amino acids. V was pared by 4 bases and J by 9 bases, with 6 bases of the junction left unmatched. CDR1 and CDR2 (germline): SGDLS, YYNGEE. DNA for the CDR3: TGTGCCAGCAGCCAAGACGGACAGGGGCCCCAGCATTTT. Amino acids: CASSQDGQGPQHF. Based on the CDR3 plus reference TRBV9 and TRBJ1-5, the full variable domain is DSGVTQTPKHLITATGQRVTLRCSPRSGDLSVYWYQQSLDQGLQFLIQYYNGEERAKGNILERFSAQQFPDLHSELNLSSLELGDSALYFCASSQDGQGPQHFGDGTRLSIL.

This chain connects TRBV13 to TRBJ2-7; possibly TRBD1 or TRBD2 for D (5 bases each). Trimming removed 5 bases at V and 7 bases at J, with 15 bases between. CDR3 size: 13 residues. The germline V gene has CDR1 PRHDT and CDR2 FYEKMQ (reference sequence). The CDR3 reads CASSPRGGVEQYF. CDR3 in DNA: TGTGCCAGCAGCCCCCGGGGCGGTGTGGAGCAGTACTTC. The full variable domain, its missing parts supplied by reference TRBV13 and TRBJ2-7, is AAGVIQSPRHLIKEKRETATLKCYPIPRHDTVYWYQQGPGQDPQFLISFYEKMQSDKGSIPDRFSAQQFSDYHSELNMSSLELGDSALYFCASSPRGGVEQYFGPGTRLTVT.

The rearrangement joins TRBV29-1 to TRBJ2-7; 9 positions match TRBD1. This CDR3 has 15 amino acids. The germline V gene encodes CDR1 SQVTM and CDR2 ANQGSEA. The ends lost 1 base at V and 7 bases at J; junction bases unmatched: 11. CDR3 bases: TGCAGCGTTGAAGGGGTCGGGGACAGGGCAGGAGAGCAGTACTTC. It encodes CSVEGVGDRAGEQYF.

The rearrangement links TRBV5-1 to TRBJ2-1; 13 positions agree with TRBD2. Trimming cost V 7 bases and J 9 bases; bases outside gene matches: 7. This CDR3 contains 14 residues. Germline-derived CDR1 and CDR2 are SGHRS and YFSETQ. The DNA for the CDR3 is TGCGCCAGCGCTCGGACTAGCGGGAGTGGTGAGCAGTTCTTC. Encoded protein: CASARTSGSGEQFF.